The source of this TCR beta chain is a study of sequential checkpoint blockade in melanoma. Sequenced by immunoSEQ multiplex PCR; TCRdb stores in-frame clones only, minus some. The sample consists of around 12,000 clones, 82% of them appearing once. Per germline, CDR1 LNHDA and CDR2 SQIVND (reference sequence). The junction had 4 bases not matched to a gene; V was cut back by 5 bases and J by 2 bases. The CDR3 is 14 residues long. Treatment given: randomized to nivolumab then ipilimumab (arm A) or the reverse (arm B). None of the patients previously received DNA-damaging chemotherapy. This TCR was recovered from a human donor with melanoma. This chain uses TRBV19 with TRBJ2-7, with 9 bases that match TRBD1. The sample consisted of CD8+ T cells sorted from blood (inferred from file names), taken from a patient given nivolumab and ipilimumab in sequence. The DNA of the CDR3 is TGTGCCAGTAGTCCGGGACAGGGAACCTACGAGCAGTACTTC. The encoded protein is CASSPGQGTYEQYF.